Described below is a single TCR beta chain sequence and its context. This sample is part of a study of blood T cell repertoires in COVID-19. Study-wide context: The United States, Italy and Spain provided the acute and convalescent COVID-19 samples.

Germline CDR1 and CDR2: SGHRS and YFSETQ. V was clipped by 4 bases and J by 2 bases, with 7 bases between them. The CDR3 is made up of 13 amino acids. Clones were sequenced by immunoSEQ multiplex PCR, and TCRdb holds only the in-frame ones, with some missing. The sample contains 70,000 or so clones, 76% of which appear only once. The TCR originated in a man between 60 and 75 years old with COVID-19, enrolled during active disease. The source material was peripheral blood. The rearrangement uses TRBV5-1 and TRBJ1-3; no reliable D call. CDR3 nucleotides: TGCGCCAGCAGCGCCGGAGCTGGAAACACCATATATTTT. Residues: CASSAGAGNTIYF.